Below are 17 T cell receptor delta chains sequenced from a single sample in a study of γδ T cells in repeated Plasmodium falciparum infection. Vgamma9/Vdelta2+ and Vdelta2-negative gammadelta T cells were flow-sorted from PBMC for bulk sequencing. TCRdb reapplied CATT to the multiplex PCR reads. The repertoire consists of approximately 93,000 delta-chain clones, with 0.98% occurring once and the leading ten covering around a tenth. The sequencing sample was made of gamma-delta T cells from blood. Receptors were obtained from a pool of human donors (malaria-infected and uninfected, not separated).

To note about this clone: The protein held in TCRdb is that of a much larger clone and does not match this DNA's translation at residue 5, likely because of a read error; the protein shown is translated from the DNA. The chain recombines TRDV1 with TRDJ2, with 11 bases that match TRDD3. No J gene is reported in TCRdb; it was inferred here by comparing the DNA with germline. V lost 5 bases, J lost 6 bases, and 23 bases stayed unmatched. The CDR3 loop spans 21 amino acids. Germline V gives CDR1 TSWWSYY, CDR2 QGS. CDR3 sequence reads: CALGLSYLQDLGDTRAAQLFF. The CDR3 DNA sequence: TGTGCTCTTGGGCTTTCCTACCTGCAAGACCTGGGGGATACTCGGGCAGCACAACTCTTCTTT.

To note about this clone: The protein held in TCRdb is that of a much larger clone and does not match this DNA's translation at residue 12, likely because of a read error; the protein shown is translated from the DNA. V and J are TRDV2 and TRDJ1, with TRDD3 matching 11 bases. The CDR3 covers 15 residues. V trimming: 1 base; J trimming: 8 bases; junction bases outside the gene matches: 8. Germline CDR1 and CDR2: GEAIGNYY and EKD. The CDR3 nucleotides read TGTGCCTGTGACACTTATCCTGGGGGATACTCGAAACTCATCTTT. This codes for CACDTYPGGYSKLIF.

Regarding this clone: For this DNA, TCRdb reports the protein of a much larger clone, which diverges at residue 15, most likely from a read error; the protein presented here is translated directly from the DNA. The gene calls are TRDV1 and TRDJ1, with TRDD2 matching over 9 bases. TCRdb gives no J gene; it was assigned here by matching the DNA to germline. The CDR3 extends over 18 amino acids. J gave up 9 bases and V 4 bases, and 21 bases lay outside the gene matches. Germline loops: CDR1 TSWWSYY, CDR2 QGS. CDR3 nucleotides: TGTGCTCTTGGGGGCCACCTTCCTACCCTACTGGGGATCAGTGAACTCATCTTT. It translates to CALGGHLPTLLGISELIF.

By share of the sample, this clone is medium-sized. Distinct nucleotide sequences in the sample also encode this CDR3. The J gene is TRDJ1, the V gene TRDV1; perhaps TRDD3 as D (6 bases). With 2 bases removed from V and 3 bases from J, the gap between germline ends came to 22 bases. Germline CDR1 and CDR2: TSWWSYY and QGS. CDR3 length: 18 residues. The CDR3 protein is CALGESRVRLGIPDKLIF. CDR3 coding DNA: TGTGCTCTTGGGGAAAGTCGGGTACGTTTGGGGATTCCCGATAAACTCATCTTT.

This clone turned up a few times. The TCRdb record carries a much larger clone's protein, which differs from this DNA's translation at residue 15; a read error is the likely cause, and the protein listed here is the DNA translation. The chain recombines TRDV2 with TRDJ1, with 13 bases matching TRDD3. TCRdb offers no J gene call, so here the DNA was matched to germline to obtain one. The CDR3 runs 18 residues. CDR1 and CDR2 from the germline V gene are GEAIGNYY and EKD. The CDR3 spells CACDTGKLLGDTPDILIF. The CDR3 nucleotides read TGTGCCTGTGACACCGGGAAGTTACTGGGGGATACGCCCGATATACTCATCTTT.

To note about this clone: The likely explanation is a read error, given a far larger clone one base away. The CDR3 DNA sequence: TGTGCTCTCGGGGAACTTAAGGGGACCACGGTACGAGGGAACACCGATAAACTCATCTTT. The encoded protein is CALGELKGTTVRGNTDKLIF. This rearrangement joins TRDV1 to TRDJ1; D perhaps matches TRDD3 (5 bases). Since TCRdb gives no J gene, matching the DNA to germline was used here to assign it. This CDR3 contains 20 residues. CDR1 and CDR2 (germline): TSWWSYY, QGS.

Details on this clone: TCRdb records a much larger clone's protein for this DNA, with a difference at residue 9 that likely arises from a read error; the protein given is the translation of the DNA. The chain combines TRDV2 with TRDJ1; tentatively, D is TRDD2 (5 bases). The J gene was missing in TCRdb and was found by matching the end of the DNA to germline. V lost 0 bases and J lost 5, with 24 bases in between. The CDR3 is 18 residues long. CDR1 GEAIGNYY and CDR2 EKD come from the germline V gene. Here the CDR3 DNA reads TGTGCCTGTGACACCGTCGGTACTAGGGGCCTACAGAGGGATAAACTCATCTTT. Its protein product is CACDTVGTRGLQRDKLIF.

Turning to this clone: TCRdb lists the protein of a much larger clone for this DNA, which differs at residue 5, so this is likely a read error; the protein given here is translated from the DNA itself. The chain employs TRDV1 and TRDJ1; D gene ambiguous. The J gene is not listed in TCRdb, so it was assigned here from a DNA match to germline. This CDR3 is built from 18 residues. Trimming cost V 4 bases and J 0 bases, with 21 bases left between them. Germline-derived CDR1 and CDR2 are TSWWSYY and QGS. The DNA for the CDR3 is TGTGCTCTTGGGGGACTATGGTCCCGCTGGTCCTACACCGATAAACTCATCTTT. Encoded protein: CALGGLWSRWSYTDKLIF.

Regarding this clone: TCRdb records a much larger clone's protein for this DNA, with a difference at residue 5 that likely arises from a read error; the protein given is the translation of the DNA. The chain employs TRDV2 and TRDJ1, with D possibly matching TRDD3 (6 bases). The J gene is not listed in TCRdb, so it was assigned here from a DNA match to germline. CDR3 length: 16 amino acids. With 2 bases removed from V and 4 bases from J, the gap between germline ends came to 19 bases. CDR1 GEAIGNYY and CDR2 EKD come from the germline V gene. The CDR3 sequence: CACDILTRGTLDKLIF. DNA of the CDR3: TGTGCCTGTGACATCCTCACCCGGGGGACTCTCGATAAACTCATCTTT.

A word on this clone: The TCRdb protein, from a much larger clone, departs from this DNA's translation at residue 21, likely by read error; the protein shown derives from the DNA. The J gene went uncalled, whereas the V gene is TRDV2; TRDD3, the table's D call, was not compared with the DNA. The CDR3 covers 23 residues. The germline CDR1 and CDR2 sequences are GEAIGNYY and EKD. CDR3 loop: CACDTGKRTGGSESSWDTRQVFF. The CDR3 coding sequence is TGTGCCTGTGACACGGGAAAGAGAACTGGGGGATCCGAAAGCTCCTGGGACACCCGACAGGTGTTTTTC.

This clone showed up just a few times. A single base is all that separates this from a far larger clone, so a read error is likely. Other DNA sequences in this specimen translate into the identical CDR3. The chain couples TRDV1 to TRDJ1, with unresolved D. The J gene was not available in TCRdb and was assigned here by matching the DNA to germline segments. There are 13 residues in the CDR3. Trimming took off 9 bases at V and 2 bases at J, with 13 bases between the two ends. Germline values: CDR1 TSWWSYY, CDR2 QGS. The chain's CDR3 is CALRPSLTDKLIF. For the CDR3, the DNA is TGTGCTCTGCGGCCCTCCCTGACCGATAAACTCATCTTT.

V usage is TRDV2 and J usage is TRDJ1; TRDD3 is a possible D gene (5 bases). Since TCRdb gives no J gene, matching the DNA to germline was used here to assign it. Trimming stripped 0 bases from V and 0 bases from J, with 19 bases between. Germline V gene sequence: CDR1 GEAIGNYY, CDR2 EKD. The CDR3 has 18 residues. In nucleotides, the CDR3 is TGTGCCTGTGACACCGTCGTGGGAGCGGGGGGTCACACCGATAAACTCATCTTT. Translating gives CACDTVVGAGGHTDKLIF.

With regard to this clone: TCRdb lists the protein of a much larger clone for this DNA, which differs at residue 11, so this is likely a read error; the protein given here is translated from the DNA itself. This sequence joins TRDV1 and TRDJ1, with D tentatively TRDD3 (6 bases). No J gene was available from TCRdb, and it was assigned here by a germline match of the DNA. CDR3 length: 21 residues. Germline CDR1 and CDR2: TSWWSYY and QGS. V was clipped by 3 bases and J by 0 bases, with 29 bases between them. The CDR3 nucleotides are TGTGCTCTTGGGGACCCACCAGCTGGGGCCCCCCCTTGCCAGTACACCGATAAACTCATCTTT. Translating it yields CALGDPPAGAPPCQYTDKLIF.

This clone has at least ten counts. Other DNA sequences from this sample encode an identical CDR3 as well. The chain carries TRDV1 and TRDJ1; TRDD3 matches 11 bases. Germline V gives CDR1 TSWWSYY, CDR2 QGS. Unmatched junction bases numbered 22, after V lost 0 bases and J lost 1 base. The CDR3 contains 23 residues. The CDR3 region has the DNA TGTGCTCTTGGGGAACTGGTGGGTATAGCCTCCAACTGGGGGATATTATCCACCGATAAACTCATCTTT. Protein product: CALGELVGIASNWGILSTDKLIF.

There are a few counts of this clone. The protein TCRdb lists belongs to a much larger clone and differs from this DNA's translation at residue 18, which points to a read error; the protein shown is made from the DNA. This rearrangement joins TRAV38-2/DV8 to TRDJ1; TRDD3 aligns across 7 bases. In the absence of a J gene in TCRdb, the DNA was matched to germline to assign it here. Germline V gene lookup returns CDR1 TSESDYY and CDR2 QEAYKQQN. Unmatched junction bases numbered 31, after V lost 1 base and J lost 1 base. The CDR3 contains 24 residues. Written as DNA, the CDR3 is TGTGCTTATAGGAGCACCCCGCGGCTACGTGGCCTCCCTGGGGGCCGGCCTTCCACCGATAAACTCATCTTT. It yields the protein CAYRSTPRLRGLPGGRPSTDKLIF.

This clone was seen only a few times. The protein TCRdb lists belongs to a much larger clone and differs from this DNA's translation at residue 18, which points to a read error; the protein shown is made from the DNA. The V gene reported is TRDV1; the J gene is uncalled; the table's D gene call, TRDD3, was not cross checked with the DNA. The CDR3 runs 20 residues. Germline values: CDR1 TSWWSYY, CDR2 QGS. The CDR3 sequence: CALGEFGSPGFWYWGIEPIF. As DNA, the CDR3 is TGTGCTCTTGGGGAATTTGGGTCCCCCGGCTTTTGGTACTGGGGGATAGAACCCATCTTT.

A note on this clone: The protein in TCRdb stems from a much larger clone and differs at residue 11 from this DNA's translation, likely a read error; here the protein is translated from the DNA. The chain uses TRDV2 and TRDJ1; D unclear. The J gene, left out of TCRdb, was set here by checking the DNA against germline. Germline V gives CDR1 GEAIGNYY, CDR2 EKD. The CDR3 totals 15 residues. CDR3 DNA: TGTGCCTGTGACACCGTCGGGGCGTACACCGGTAAACTCATCTTT. Translation gives CACDTVGAYTGKLIF.